The 14 T cell receptor beta chains reported below all come from one sample, sequenced in a study of identifying expanded T cells in peripheral blood. Measured with immunoSEQ multiplex PCR; TCRdb has only the in-frame clones, and not every one. This table has around 82,000 clones, 84% appearing once. Sequencing was done on a sample of blood. These TCRs come from a person between 18 and 75 years old in good health.

The V gene is TRBV11-2, the J gene TRBJ2-2, with unresolved D. The germline V and J ends were trimmed by 1 base and 0 bases, with 9 bases remaining between them. This CDR3 region has 16 residues. Germline V gene data show CDR1 as SGHAT and CDR2 as FQNNGV. CDR3 sequence reads: CASSLAYSANTGELFF. CDR3 DNA sequence: TGTGCCAGCAGCTTAGCATATTCGGCGAACACCGGGGAGCTGTTTTTT.

The genes are TRBV9 and TRBJ2-7; 8 bases agree with TRBD2. This CDR3 contains 15 residues. Germline CDR1 SGDLS, CDR2 YYNGEE. Germline trimming cut 3 bases from V and 5 bases from J; bases unmatched to any gene: 10. The CDR3 is CASSAGAGEYHEQYF. Written as DNA, the CDR3 is TGTGCCAGCAGCGCAGGAGCGGGAGAGTATCACGAGCAGTACTTC.

The chain couples TRBV10-3 to TRBJ1-4; TRBD1 aligns across 7 bases. Germline V gives CDR1 ENHRY, CDR2 SYGVKD. The junction had 7 bases not matched to a gene; V was cut back by 4 bases and J by 2 bases. The CDR3 has 16 amino acids. The CDR3, as DNA: TGTGCCATCAGTGGGGGACAGTTATCTACTAATGAAAAACTGTTTTTT. Protein sequence: CAISGGQLSTNEKLFF.

This chain joins TRBV4-2 and TRBJ1-6; D is perhaps TRBD1 (5 bases). The V gene's germline CDR1 is LGHNA and CDR2 YNFKEQ. The CDR3 spans 14 residues. V was pared by 0 bases and J by 6 bases, with 6 bases between. CDR3 loop: CASSQEQVNSPLHF. The CDR3 DNA reads as TGTGCCAGCAGCCAAGAACAGGTTAATTCACCCCTCCACTTT.

The chain recombines TRBV7-9 with TRBJ2-1; unclear D gene. Germline CDR1 SEHNR, CDR2 FQNEAQ (reference sequence). V lost 1 base and J 8 bases, leaving 9 bases between the germline ends. The CDR3 extends over 13 amino acids. The CDR3 here is CASSLDFLDEQFF. CDR3 DNA: TGTGCCAGCAGCTTAGACTTTTTGGATGAGCAGTTCTTC.

The chain carries TRBV7-9 and TRBJ1-1; 12 nucleotides agree with TRBD1. This CDR3 comprises 19 residues. Germline assignment: CDR1 SEHNR and CDR2 FQNEAQ (reference sequence). V shed 5 bases, J shed 5 bases, and the junction held 18 bases outside the gene matches. The CDR3 sequence is CASSPRDRGLRVGTTEAFF. CDR3 bases: TGTGCCAGCAGCCCGAGGGACAGGGGGCTTAGGGTTGGGACTACTGAAGCTTTCTTT.

The V gene is TRBV28, the J gene TRBJ1-2, with D possibly being TRBD1 (6 bases). Trimming shortened V by 11 bases and J by 6 bases, and 19 bases separated the two germline ends. The CDR3 is 13 amino acids. Germline lookup yields CDR1 MDHEN and CDR2 SYDVKM. CDR3 DNA: TGTGCCGGCTCGTCGGGGGCTGGGGATGGCTACACCTTC. Residues: CAGSSGAGDGYTF.

This chain uses TRBV4-3 with TRBJ1-2, with 9 bases that match TRBD1. The CDR3 runs to 13 residues. Germline-derived CDR1 and CDR2 are LGHNA and YSLEER. V gave up 3 bases and J gave up 8 bases; unmatched junction bases: 4. CDR3 region: CASSQTGGGGYTF. CDR3 DNA: TGCGCCAGCAGCCAGACAGGGGGAGGCGGCTACACCTTC.

This clone came up once. The rearrangement links TRBV2 to TRBJ1-5; a weak D match, TRBD1 (6 bases). This CDR3 contains 14 residues. The germline CDR1 and CDR2 sequences are SNHLY and FYNNEI. Trimming took off 0 bases at V and 7 bases at J, with 10 bases between the two ends. CDR3 loop: CASSEARGAQPQHF. In nucleotides, the CDR3 is TGTGCCAGCAGTGAAGCCAGGGGTGCCCAGCCCCAGCATTTT.

This rearrangement joins TRBV11-2 to TRBJ1-3; D ambiguous. This CDR3 contains 15 residues. Trimming removed 4 bases from V and 1 base from J, with 11 bases in between. Germline V gene lookup returns CDR1 SGHAT and CDR2 FQNNGV. In DNA, the CDR3 is TGTGCCAGCAGCTCTTACTCTCGGTCTGGAAACACCATATATTTT. The encoded protein is CASSSYSRSGNTIYF.

V is TRBV2 and J is TRBJ2-1; 9 nucleotides match TRBD1. V lost 2 bases and J lost 6; bases outside the gene matches: 8. The germline V gene encodes CDR1 SNHLY and CDR2 FYNNEI. CDR3 length: 16 amino acids. The CDR3 spells CASSESRDRVSNEQFF. The CDR3, as DNA: TGTGCCAGCAGTGAATCCCGGGACAGGGTAAGCAATGAGCAGTTCTTC.

This sequence joins TRBV6-1 and TRBJ1-1; D unclear. The CDR3 has 13 residues. V was clipped by 5 bases and J by 3 bases, with 10 bases between them. Germline V CDR1 and CDR2: MNHNS, SASEGT. The CDR3 protein is CASSLSGYTEAFF. CDR3 coding DNA: TGTGCCAGCAGTCTCTCGGGATACACTGAAGCTTTCTTT.

The rearrangement links TRBV5-1 to TRBJ2-7; 9 bases are a match to TRBD2. From germline, CDR1 is SGHRS and CDR2 YFSETQ. V shed 5 bases, J shed 1 base, and the junction held 10 bases outside the gene matches. The CDR3 has 16 residues. CDR3 sequence reads: CASSVFLAGISYEQYF. For the CDR3, the DNA is TGCGCCAGCAGTGTCTTCCTAGCGGGGATTTCCTACGAGCAGTACTTC.

The chain is built from TRBV6-1 and TRBJ2-1; 7 bases match TRBD2. The CDR3 is made up of 15 amino acids. V lost 3 bases, J lost 3 bases, and 5 bases stayed unmatched. Germline V CDR1 and CDR2: MNHNS, SASEGT. CDR3 region: CASSEGLADYNEQFF. The CDR3 DNA sequence: TGTGCCAGCAGTGAGGGTCTAGCGGACTACAATGAGCAGTTCTTC.